This entry lists 26 T cell receptor beta chains sequenced from one sample in a study of shared clonotypes between healthy human individuals. TCRdb's table, derived via immunoSEQ multiplex PCR, lists solely in-frame clones and lacks some. The sample carries roughly 1,500,000 clones, approximately 98.5% recorded once. Sequencing used naive CD4+ T cells sorted from blood. The subset is: CD45RA+ positively selected. Receptors originate from a man aged 25 to 40 in good health.

This clone has just one count. The V gene is TRBV20-1, the J gene TRBJ2-1, with D perhaps matching TRBD1 (5 bases). Deletions cut 2 bases from V and 13 bases from J, with 12 bases between. The CDR3 runs 11 residues. Germline assignment: CDR1 DFQATT and CDR2 SNEGSKA (reference sequence). CDR3 coding DNA: TGCAGTGCTAGACCGCCAGGGATTCAGTTCTTC. Translation: CSARPPGIQFF.

DNA of the CDR3: TGTGCCAGCAGCTTAGCCGGGAGTGTCGATGAGCAGTTCTTC. Its translation: CASSLAGSVDEQFF. The rearrangement links TRBV7-2 to TRBJ2-1; weak D call: TRBD2 (6 bases). Trimming left V 0 bases short and J 8 bases short, with 11 bases between. Germline V gene data show CDR1 as SGHTA and CDR2 as FQGNSA. The CDR3 extends over 14 amino acids.

The rearrangement joins TRBV25-1 to TRBJ1-4; TRBD1 is a possible D gene (6 bases). CDR3 length: 15 amino acids. Trimming cost V 4 bases and J 7 bases, with 16 bases left between them. Germline CDR1 reads MGHDK; CDR2 reads SYGVNS. The CDR3 DNA is TGTGCCAGCAGTGCGAAGGGACAAGGTAGTGAAAAACTGTTTTTT. Its translation is CASSAKGQGSEKLFF.

V gene TRBV5-1 combines with J gene TRBJ2-4, with unresolved D. Trimming took 0 bases from V and 1 from J, leaving 5 bases between them. There are 14 residues in the CDR3. Per the germline V gene, CDR1 is SGHRS and CDR2 is YFSETQ. CDR3 protein: CASSLDTAKNIQYF. In DNA, the CDR3 is TGCGCCAGCAGCTTGGATACCGCCAAAAACATTCAGTACTTC.

The V gene is TRBV28, the J gene TRBJ2-2; D is possibly TRBD1 or TRBD2 (5 bases each). Germline V lookup: CDR1 MDHEN, CDR2 SYDVKM. This CDR3 spans 16 amino acids. V lost 2 bases, J lost 4 bases, and 14 bases lay in between. The CDR3 protein is CASSLRERGSTGELFF. Written as DNA, the CDR3 is TGTGCCAGCAGTTTACGGGAAAGGGGAAGCACCGGGGAGCTGTTTTTT.

The chain carries TRBV10-1 and TRBJ2-1; D is uncertain. Germline V gene sequence: CDR1 WNHNN, CDR2 SYGVQD (reference sequence). The CDR3 consists of 15 residues. Trimming took 3 bases from V and 5 from J, leaving 14 bases between them. CDR3 in amino acids: CASSDRSTANNEQFF. The CDR3 DNA is TGCGCCAGCAGTGACCGGAGTACAGCAAACAATGAGCAGTTCTTC.

The chain uses TRBV6-6 and TRBJ2-2; D remains ambiguous. The V end lost 2 bases, the J end lost 6 bases, and 10 bases lay between the germline ends. CDR3 size: 14 residues. Germline values: CDR1 MNHNY, CDR2 SVGAGI (reference sequence). CDR3 in DNA: TGTGCCAGCAGTTACAGGTCTCAGTCCGGGGAGCTGTTTTTT. Its protein product is CASSYRSQSGELFF.

This clone was recorded only once. J is TRBJ2-5 and V is TRBV25-1; TRBD1 agrees at 10 bases. The CDR3 is 15 amino acids. With 3 bases clipped from V and 1 base from J, the junction kept 2 bases outside the gene matches. The V gene's germline CDR1 is MGHDK and CDR2 SYGVNS. The CDR3: CASSEGDRGQETQYF. In nucleotides, the CDR3 is TGTGCCAGCAGTGAGGGGGACAGGGGCCAAGAGACCCAGTACTTC.

The V call is TRBV2, the J call TRBJ1-1; D not certain. The CDR3 has 13 amino acids. Trimming removed 1 base at V and 5 bases at J, with 8 bases between. Per germline, CDR1 SNHLY and CDR2 FYNNEI. This CDR3 reads CASSEVGETEAFF. The DNA of the CDR3 is TGTGCCAGCAGTGAAGTCGGCGAAACTGAAGCTTTCTTT.

Here the CDR3 reads CASRDFARNTGELFF. The DNA for the CDR3 is TGTGCCAGCCGAGATTTTGCACGGAACACCGGGGAGCTGTTTTTT. The gene calls are TRBV2 and TRBJ2-2, with no clear D. The CDR3 sequence is 15 residues long. V was trimmed by 8 bases and J by 1 base, leaving 14 bases between them. CDR1 is SNHLY and CDR2 is FYNNEI in the germline V gene.

This clone was observed once. The V gene is TRBV4-1, the J gene TRBJ2-7; TRBD1 matches 7 bases. J was trimmed by 3 bases and V by 1 base; bases with no gene match: 6. The CDR3 length is 15 residues. CDR1 is MGHRA and CDR2 is YSYEKL in the germline V gene. This chain's CDR3 is CASSQAGGQVYEQYF. CDR3 DNA: TGCGCCAGCAGCCAAGCAGGGGGTCAGGTCTACGAGCAGTACTTC.

This clone was counted between two and nine times. Within the sample, other DNA sequences also encode this same CDR3. The chain has TRBV28 and TRBJ2-1; D call uncertain. Looked up from germline, CDR1 is MDHEN and CDR2 is SYDVKM. The CDR3 is 12 residues long. Trimming stripped 1 base from V and 2 bases from J, with 0 bases between. The CDR3 nucleotides are TGTGCCAGCAGTTTATCCTACAATGAGCAGTTCTTC. This codes for CASSLSYNEQFF.

The chain joins TRBV5-1 to TRBJ2-3, with 7 bases matching TRBD2. J lost 4 bases, V lost 1 base, and 6 bases had no gene match. The CDR3 has 15 amino acids. Germline values: CDR1 SGHRS, CDR2 YFSETQ. The CDR3 sequence: CASSLRAGVADTQYF. For the CDR3, the DNA is TGCGCCAGCAGCTTGCGGGCGGGAGTAGCAGATACGCAGTATTTT. Drawing the rest from reference TRBV5-1 and TRBJ2-3, the complete variable domain is KAGVTQTPRYLIKTRGQQVTLSCSPISGHRSVSWYQQTPGQGLQFLFEYFSETQRNKGNFPGRFSGRQFSNSRSEMNVSTLELGDSALYLCASSLRAGVADTQYFGPGTRLTVL.

The J gene is TRBJ2-6, the V gene TRBV21-1. TRBV21-1 counts as a pseudogene. The CDR3 consists of 19 residues. In nucleotides, the CDR3 is TGTGCCAGCAGCAAAAAATATCCCACACGGGGCCTTGGGGCCAACGTCCTGACTTTC. It codes for CASSKKYPTRGLGANVLTF.

V and J are TRBV10-3 and TRBJ2-1; 7 nucleotides agree with TRBD1. The CDR3 has 15 amino acids. The V gene's germline CDR1 is ENHRY and CDR2 SYGVKD. The V and J ends lost 6 bases and 6 bases, in that order; junction bases with no gene match: 11. The DNA of the CDR3 is TGTGCCATCAGCGAAAACAGGGGTCCCAGCAATGAGCAGTTCTTC. It specifies CAISENRGPSNEQFF.

The gene calls are TRBV28 and TRBJ1-2; 8 nucleotides line up with TRBD1. The CDR3 has 13 amino acids. Germline V gives CDR1 MDHEN, CDR2 SYDVKM. The V gene end was trimmed by 10 bases and the J gene end by 2 bases; junction bases not matched to a gene: 6. The CDR3 is CAIETGVNYGYTF. For the CDR3, the DNA is TGTGCCATCGAGACAGGGGTCAACTATGGCTACACCTTC.

The chain joins TRBV30 to TRBJ1-1; D gene ambiguous. This CDR3 spans 16 amino acids. The ends were cut back, 2 bases at V and 1 base at J, with 17 bases in the middle. CDR1 is GTSNPN, CDR2 SVGIG, per germline (reference sequence). The CDR3 spells CAWSLGLLGKNTEAFF. CDR3 coding DNA: TGTGCCTGGAGTTTGGGTCTCCTAGGTAAGAACACTGAAGCTTTCTTT.

The chain couples TRBV19 to TRBJ1-5; TRBD1 is a possible D gene (6 bases). Germline CDR1 LNHDA, CDR2 SQIVND (reference sequence). Trimming took off 4 bases at V and 5 bases at J, with 6 bases between the two ends. The CDR3 extends over 12 amino acids. The CDR3 nucleotides read TGTGCCAGTAGTACAGGGGATCAGCCCCAGCATTTT. As protein: CASSTGDQPQHF.

This sequence joins TRBV7-2 and TRBJ2-5; weak D call: TRBD2 (6 bases). Looked up from germline, CDR1 is SGHTA and CDR2 is FQGNSA. The germline V and J ends were trimmed by 3 bases and 5 bases, with 13 bases remaining between them. CDR3 length equals 14 residues. CDR3 sequence reads: CASSFRPGVETQYF. The CDR3 bases are TGTGCCAGCAGCTTTCGTCCGGGAGTGGAGACCCAGTACTTC.

As for this clone: The sample contains more than one DNA sequence encoding this CDR3. The rearrangement uses TRBV10-3 and TRBJ2-1; D gene ambiguous. In germline, CDR1 is ENHRY, CDR2 SYGVKD. This CDR3 region has 11 residues. The V and J ends lost 2 bases and 7 bases respectively, with 3 bases between them. CDR3: CAISERNEQFF. CDR3 sequence (DNA): TGTGCCATCAGTGAGAGGAATGAGCAGTTCTTC.

The chain links TRBV28 to TRBJ1-1; TRBD1 is a possible D gene (5 bases). V lost 7 bases to trimming and J lost 5 bases, with 14 bases between them. The CDR3 spans 13 residues. Germline CDR1 reads MDHEN; CDR2 reads SYDVKM. CDR3 residues: CASIPPGGTEAFF. CDR3 nucleotides: TGTGCCAGCATCCCTCCGGGGGGGACTGAAGCTTTCTTT.

The chain joins TRBV5-1 to TRBJ2-2; perhaps TRBD1 as D (6 bases). The V and J ends lost 0 bases and 5 bases respectively, with 14 bases between them. Per germline, CDR1 SGHRS and CDR2 YFSETQ. The CDR3 has 16 residues. The CDR3 DNA follows: TGCGCCAGCAGCTTGGCCTACCCAGGGGCGACCGGGGAGCTGTTTTTT. Translating it yields CASSLAYPGATGELFF.

The chain employs TRBV11-1 and TRBJ1-1, with D possibly matching TRBD1 (5 bases). This CDR3 is 15 amino acids long. V was shortened by 3 bases and J by 8 bases, with 19 bases between the two germline ends. Germline V CDR1 and CDR2: SGHAT, FQDESV (reference sequence). The CDR3 sequence: CASSFLIKPDREAFF. In nucleotides, the CDR3 is TGTGCCAGCAGCTTCCTAATTAAACCCGACAGAGAAGCTTTCTTT.

A single count supports this clone. The chain joins TRBV27 to TRBJ2-3; 7 bases map to TRBD2. The trim removed 4 bases at V and 4 bases at J, leaving 8 bases unmatched. This CDR3 spans 15 amino acids. Germline lookup yields CDR1 MNHEY and CDR2 SMNVEV (reference sequence). The CDR3 sequence: CASSSVREIADTQYF. CDR3 nucleotide sequence: TGTGCCAGCAGTTCCGTGCGGGAGATCGCAGATACGCAGTATTTT.

With respect to this clone: At the DNA level, this CDR3 is encoded by other sequences in the same sample as well. The CDR3 here is CASSPLGDTIYF. CDR3 nucleotides: TGTGCCAGCTCGCCCCTCGGGGACACCATATATTTT. This chain uses TRBV18 with TRBJ1-3; D is uncertain. The CDR3 runs to 12 residues. Per germline, CDR1 KGHSH and CDR2 LQKENI. V lost 6 bases, J lost 8 bases, and 11 bases lay in between.

The chain joins TRBV7-8 to TRBJ2-7; TRBD2 agrees at 9 bases. With 8 bases clipped from V and 3 bases from J, the junction kept 11 bases outside the gene matches. Germline lookup yields CDR1 SGHVS and CDR2 FQNEAQ. The CDR3 runs 15 residues. CDR3 sequence: CASGRALAGNYEQYF. The CDR3, as DNA: TGTGCCAGCGGTCGAGCCCTAGCGGGAAACTACGAGCAGTACTTC.